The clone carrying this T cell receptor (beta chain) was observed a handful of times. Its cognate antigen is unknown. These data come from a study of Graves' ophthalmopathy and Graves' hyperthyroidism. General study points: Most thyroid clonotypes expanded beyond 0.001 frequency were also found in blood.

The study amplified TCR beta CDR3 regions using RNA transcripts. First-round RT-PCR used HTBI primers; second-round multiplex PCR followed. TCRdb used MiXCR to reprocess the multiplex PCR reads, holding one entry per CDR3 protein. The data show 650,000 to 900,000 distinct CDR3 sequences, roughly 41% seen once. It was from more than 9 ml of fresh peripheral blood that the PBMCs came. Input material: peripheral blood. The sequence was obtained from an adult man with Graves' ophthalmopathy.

CDR3 protein: CASSVGSQGLSGANVLTF. The CDR3, as DNA: TGTGCCAGCAGCGTAGGAAGTCAGGGATTATCTGGGGCCAACGTCCTGACTTTC. J is TRBJ2-6 and V is TRBV9; weak D call: TRBD1 (5 bases). The CDR3 is 18 residues long. CDR1 and CDR2 from the germline V gene are SGDLS and YYNGEE. Trimming took 0 bases from V and 1 from J, leaving 14 bases between them.